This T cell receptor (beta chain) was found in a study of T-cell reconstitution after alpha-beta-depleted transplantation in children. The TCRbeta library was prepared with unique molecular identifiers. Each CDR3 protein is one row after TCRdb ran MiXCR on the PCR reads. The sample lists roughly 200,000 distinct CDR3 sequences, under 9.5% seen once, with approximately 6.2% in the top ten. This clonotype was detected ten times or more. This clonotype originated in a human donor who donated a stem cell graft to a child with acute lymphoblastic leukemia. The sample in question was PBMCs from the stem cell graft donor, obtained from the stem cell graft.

In DNA form, the CDR3 reads TGTGCCAGCAAACCGGGACAGCGAACCTATGGCTACACCTTC. This codes for CASKPGQRTYGYTF. The chain links TRBV27 to TRBJ1-2, with TRBD1 matching 7 bases. V lost 7 bases and J lost 4; bases outside the gene matches: 9. CDR3 length: 14 residues. Germline CDR1 MNHEY, CDR2 SMNVEV (reference sequence).